Shown below are 5 T cell receptor beta chains from a single sample sequenced in a study of control samples from healthy donors and cancer patients. Profiling relied on immunoSEQ multiplex PCR, and the TCRdb table lists in-frame clones only, not all of them. The sample includes roughly 170,000 clones, around 93% of them seen just once. Material: blood. These receptors were taken from a man aged 18 to 29 in good health.

This chain connects TRBV4-1 to TRBJ1-2; D perhaps matches TRBD1 (5 bases). V was trimmed by 0 bases and J by 5 bases, leaving 13 bases between them. CDR1 and CDR2 (germline): MGHRA, YSYEKL. The CDR3 has 15 residues. The CDR3 here is CASSQDSRGSYGYTF. CDR3 sequence (DNA): TGCGCCAGCAGCCAAGATAGTAGGGGTTCTTATGGCTACACCTTC.

The chain is built from TRBV28 and TRBJ1-3; TRBD1 might be the D (5 bases). Trimming took 3 bases from V and 0 from J, leaving 18 bases between them. The germline V gene has CDR1 MDHEN and CDR2 SYDVKM. The CDR3 totals 18 residues. Here the CDR3 reads CASSFRLGRISSGNTIYF. DNA of the CDR3: TGTGCCAGCAGTTTTCGGTTGGGACGGATTAGCTCTGGAAACACCATATATTTT. The complete variable domain, with remaining parts taken from reference TRBV28 and TRBJ1-3, reads DVKVTQSSRYLVKRTGEKVFLECVQDMDHENMFWYRQDPGLGLRLIYFSYDVKMKEKGDIPEGYSVSREKKERFSLILESASTNQTSMYLCASSFRLGRISSGNTIYFGEGSWLTVV.

The rearrangement uses TRBV28 and TRBJ1-2, with D unclear. CDR1 and CDR2 from the germline V gene are MDHEN and SYDVKM. V lost 0 bases and J 7 bases, leaving 12 bases between the germline ends. CDR3 length equals 14 residues. The CDR3 DNA sequence: TGTGCCAGCAGTTTATGGGAGGGAGAGCGTGGCTACACCTTC. Translation gives CASSLWEGERGYTF.

V and J are TRBV30 and TRBJ2-1; 8 bases agree with TRBD1. Germline V gene lookup returns CDR1 GTSNPN and CDR2 SVGIG (reference sequence). CDR3 length equals 15 residues. Germline trimming cut 2 bases from V and 5 bases from J; bases unmatched to any gene: 8. The CDR3 DNA follows: TGTGCCTGGAGTACCGGGACAGGATTCCACAATGAGCAGTTCTTC. It yields the protein CAWSTGTGFHNEQFF.

The chain couples TRBV28 to TRBJ2-1, with 11 bases identical to TRBD1. With 5 bases clipped from V and 15 bases from J, the junction kept 12 bases outside the gene matches. Germline assignment: CDR1 MDHEN and CDR2 SYDVKM. The CDR3 extends over 14 amino acids. The CDR3 sequence is CASSLRTGGADVFF. CDR3 bases: TGTGCCAGCAGTCTCAGGACAGGGGGCGCGGATGTGTTCTTC.